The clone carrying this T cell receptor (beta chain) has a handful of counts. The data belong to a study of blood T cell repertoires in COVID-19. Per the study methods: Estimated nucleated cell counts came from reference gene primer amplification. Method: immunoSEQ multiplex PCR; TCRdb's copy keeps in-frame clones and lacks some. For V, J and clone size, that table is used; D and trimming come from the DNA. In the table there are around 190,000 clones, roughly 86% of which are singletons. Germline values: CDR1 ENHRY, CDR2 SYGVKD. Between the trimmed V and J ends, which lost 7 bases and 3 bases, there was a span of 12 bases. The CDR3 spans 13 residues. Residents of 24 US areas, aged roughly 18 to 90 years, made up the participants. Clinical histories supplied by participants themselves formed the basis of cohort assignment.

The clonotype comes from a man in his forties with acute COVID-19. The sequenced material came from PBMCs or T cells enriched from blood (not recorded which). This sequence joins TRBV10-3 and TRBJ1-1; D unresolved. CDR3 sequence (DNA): TGTGCCATCAAGCAGTCACGGGACACTGAAGCTTTCTTT. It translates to CAIKQSRDTEAFF.